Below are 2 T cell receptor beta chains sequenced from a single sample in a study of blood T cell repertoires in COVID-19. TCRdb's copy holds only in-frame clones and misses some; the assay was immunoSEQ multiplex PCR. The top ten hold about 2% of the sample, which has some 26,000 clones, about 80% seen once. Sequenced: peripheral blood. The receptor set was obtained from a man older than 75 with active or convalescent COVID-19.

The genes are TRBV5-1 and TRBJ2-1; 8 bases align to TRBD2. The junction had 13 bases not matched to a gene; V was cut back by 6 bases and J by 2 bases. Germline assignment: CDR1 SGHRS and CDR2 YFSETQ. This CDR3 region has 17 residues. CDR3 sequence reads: CASTGTSYRSAYNEQFF. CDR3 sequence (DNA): TGCGCCAGCACGGGGACTAGTTATAGATCCGCCTACAATGAGCAGTTCTTC.

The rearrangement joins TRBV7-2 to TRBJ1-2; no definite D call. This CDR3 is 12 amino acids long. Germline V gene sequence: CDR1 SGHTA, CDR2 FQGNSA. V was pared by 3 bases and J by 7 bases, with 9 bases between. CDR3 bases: TGTGCCAGCAGCTTCACAGCGGGTGGCTACACCTTC. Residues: CASSFTAGGYTF.